This T cell receptor beta chain appears in the sequencing data of a study of vaccination effects on CD4 cells after COVID-19. Study in general: Vaccination of participants consisted of two doses of either the BNT162b2 or mRNA-1273 vaccine.

Assay used: immunoSEQ multiplex PCR; TCRdb lists only in-frame clones, some missing. The sample lists more than 40,000 clones; around 80% were seen once. The CDR3 is 16 residues long. Of note for this clone: Antigen unknown.

Sequencing in the ViraFEST assay came after antigen-specific CD4+ T cells had been expanded with viral peptide pools, which were used to stimulate PBMC. Cells that had been cultured for 10 days were the source of isolated CD4+ T cells. Among the vaccine recipients, none had a prior SARS-CoV-2 infection, and nucleocapsid antibodies were negative. Two million PBMC per well received approximately 10 IU/ml IL-2 and around 11 ug/ml peptides in culture. Whole-study findings and limits: Clones induced by infection and by vaccine showed marked clonal contraction late after vaccination.

The chain links TRBV21-1 to TRBJ2-7; TRBD1 is the table's D call and was not checked against the DNA. TRBV21-1 is tagged as a pseudogene. Material: CD4+ T cells from PBMCs cultured with SARS-CoV-2 spike peptides, obtained before COVID-19 vaccination. This receptor was identified in a human donor who received a COVID-19 vaccine. CDR3: CASSKASRQAIYEQYV. CDR3 bases: TGTGCCAGCAGCAAAGCTTCGAGACAGGCGATCTACGAGCAGTACGTC.